Listed below are T cell receptor beta chains from one sample, sequenced in a study of regulatory T cells in long-lasting Graves disease. A single record per CDR3 protein comes from TCRdb applying MiXCR to the multiplex PCR reads. The sample lists 400,000 or so distinct CDR3 sequences, around 20% seen once, with less than 25% in the top ten. Sequencing was performed on peripheral blood mononuclear cells (PBMCs), taken when the disease was refractory, from a patient treated with antithyroid drugs. These receptor sequences come from a female donor with Graves disease. The CDR3 runs from the conserved cysteine through the conserved F or W. The D gene is left open where the match is weak. A clone size is listed for some rows: how often the clone was seen (once, few, many), or a class if it is expanded.

>TRBV11-2|15|.|.|TRBJ1-6
TGTGCCAGCAGCTTAAGGAACAGGGAGAATTCACCCCTCCACTTT
CASSLRNRENSPLHF
>TRBV6-1|16|many|.|TRBJ1-2
TGTGCCAGCACCTACGGGGGGGGACACGCGAAATACGGCTACACCTTC
CASTYGGGHAKYGYTF
>TRBV11-2|15|many|.|TRBJ2-5
TGTGCCAGCAGCTTGGGGCAGCAGTACCAAGAGACCCAGTACTTC
CASSLGQQYQETQYF
>TRBV7-2|14|few|.|TRBJ1-6
TGTGCCAGCAGCTTAGCAGGGATGGGTTCACCCCTCCACTTT
CASSLAGMGSPLHF
>TRBV2|12|few|.|TRBJ1-3
TGTGCCAGCAGTGAATTGGAAAACACCATATATTTT
CASSELENTIYF
>TRBV20-1|12|many|.|TRBJ1-1
TGCAGTGCTAGCCCGGACGTCACTGAAGCTTTCTTT
CSASPDVTEAFF
>TRBV5-1|12|.|.|TRBJ2-7
TGCGCCAGCAGCTTGGGGGGCCTGGAGCAGTGCTTC
CASSLGGLEQCF
>TRBV29-1|12|few|TRBD1|TRBJ1-2
TGCAGCGCCAGGGACAGTCTCTATGGCTACACCTTC
CSARDSLYGYTF
>TRBV30|13|few|TRBD1|TRBJ2-2
TGTGCCTTGGGACAGGGGTTTACCGGGGAGCTGTTTTTT
CALGQGFTGELFF
>TRBV12-3/TRBV12-4|16|few|TRBD2|TRBJ2-2
TGTGCCAGCAGTATACTAGCGGGAGTAAGGACCGGGGAGCTGTTTTTT
CASSILAGVRTGELFF
>TRBV29-1|13|many|.|TRBJ1-4
TGCAGCGTCCAGATTGCAACTAATGAAAAACTGTTTTTT
CSVQIATNEKLFF
>TRBV7-2|16|many|TRBD1|TRBJ1-4
TGTGCCAGCAGCCCCTGGACAGGGAGGGCTAATGAAAAACTGTTTTTT
CASSPWTGRANEKLFF
>TRBV28|13|many|TRBD2|TRBJ2-7
TGTGCCAGCAGGGGAGGGCCCAACTACGAGCAGTACTTC
CASRGGPNYEQYF
>TRBV5-1|14|few|.|TRBJ2-2
TGTGCCAGCAGCCTACTAGGCTGGGCCGGGGAGCTGTTTTTT
CASSLLGWAGELFF
>TRBV6-2/TRBV6-3|15|.|TRBD1|TRBJ2-2
TGTGCCAGCACACGACAGGGGGGGAACACCGGGGAGCTGTTTTTT
CASTRQGGNTGELFF
>TRBV19|13|few|.|TRBJ1-6
TGTGCCAGTAGTATTAACGGGGATTCACCCCTCCACTTT
CASSINGDSPLHF
>TRBV6-5|16|.|TRBD1|TRBJ2-2
TGTGCCAGCAGTTACTATGGACAGGGGGTCGCCGGGGAGCTGTTTTTT
CASSYYGQGVAGELFF
>TRBV6-9|15|few|TRBD1|TRBJ2-7
TGTGCCAGCAGTTACCGTACAGGGGCTGGGGCCGAGCAGTACTTC
CASSYRTGAGAEQYF
>TRBV2|14|few|TRBD1|TRBJ2-7
TGTGCCAGCAGCACGGACAGGGGAGGCTACGAGCAGTACTTC
CASSTDRGGYEQYF
>TRBV2|14|many|.|TRBJ1-5
TGTGCCAGCAGCAGGAGGCGCCAGGATCAGCCCCAGCATTTT
CASSRRRQDQPQHF
>TRBV7-2|15|many|TRBD1|TRBJ1-2
TGTGCCAGCAGCTTAGGGGGACAGGGGGCCTATGGCTACACCTTC
CASSLGGQGAYGYTF
>TRBV5-6|14|few|.|TRBJ2-2
TGTGCCTCCCCTCAAGGGCGGGACACCGGGGAGCTGTTTTTT
CASPQGRDTGELFF
>TRBV12-3/TRBV12-4|11|few|.|TRBJ2-2
TGTGCCAGCATGCTGGTCGGGGAGCTGTTTTTT
CASMLVGELFF
>TRBV7-2|18|.|TRBD2|TRBJ2-1
TGTGCCAGCAGCTTAGAGGTGTCGGCGGGAGCCGTCTACAATGAGCAGTTCTTC
CASSLEVSAGAVYNEQFF
>TRBV28|14|.|TRBD1|TRBJ1-1
TGTGCCAGCAGGATACAGGGGGTGAACACTGAAGCTTTCTTT
CASRIQGVNTEAFF
>TRBV11-2|14|many|.|TRBJ2-7
TGTGCCAGCAGCTTTCCCCACCGCACCTACGAGCAGTACTTC
CASSFPHRTYEQYF
>TRBV7-2|16|.|TRBD1|TRBJ2-1
TGTGCCAGCAGCTCTTACGGGACAGGGGCGATGGATGAGCAGTTCTTC
CASSSYGTGAMDEQFF